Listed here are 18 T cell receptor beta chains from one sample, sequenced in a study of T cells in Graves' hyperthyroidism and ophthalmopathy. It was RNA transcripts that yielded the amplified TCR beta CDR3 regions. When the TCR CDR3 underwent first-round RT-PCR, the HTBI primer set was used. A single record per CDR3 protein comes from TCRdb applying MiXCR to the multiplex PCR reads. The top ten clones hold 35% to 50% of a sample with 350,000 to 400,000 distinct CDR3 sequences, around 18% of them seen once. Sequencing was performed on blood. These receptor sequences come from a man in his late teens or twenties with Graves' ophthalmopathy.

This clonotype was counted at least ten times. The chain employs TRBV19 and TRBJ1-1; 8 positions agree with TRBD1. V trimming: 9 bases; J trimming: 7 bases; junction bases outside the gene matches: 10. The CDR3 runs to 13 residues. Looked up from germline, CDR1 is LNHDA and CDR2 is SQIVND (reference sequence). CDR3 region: CASSYGDRGEAFF. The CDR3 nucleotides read TGTGCCAGCTCTTACGGCGACAGGGGTGAAGCTTTCTTT.

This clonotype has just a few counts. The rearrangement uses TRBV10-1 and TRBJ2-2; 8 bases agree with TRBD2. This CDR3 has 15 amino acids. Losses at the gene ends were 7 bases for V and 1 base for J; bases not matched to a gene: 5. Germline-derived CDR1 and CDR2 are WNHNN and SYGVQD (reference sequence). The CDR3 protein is CASNSGGQNTGELFF. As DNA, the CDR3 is TGCGCCAGCAATTCGGGGGGGCAGAACACCGGGGAGCTGTTTTTT.

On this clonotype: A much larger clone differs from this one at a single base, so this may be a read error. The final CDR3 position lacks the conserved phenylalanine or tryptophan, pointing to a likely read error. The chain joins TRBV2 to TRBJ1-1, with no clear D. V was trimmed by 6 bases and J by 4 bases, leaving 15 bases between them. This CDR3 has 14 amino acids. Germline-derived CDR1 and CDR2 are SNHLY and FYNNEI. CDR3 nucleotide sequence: TGTGCCAGCAGCTTAGTTGGGGTCCCCACTGAAGCTTTCTCT. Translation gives CASSLVGVPTEAFS.

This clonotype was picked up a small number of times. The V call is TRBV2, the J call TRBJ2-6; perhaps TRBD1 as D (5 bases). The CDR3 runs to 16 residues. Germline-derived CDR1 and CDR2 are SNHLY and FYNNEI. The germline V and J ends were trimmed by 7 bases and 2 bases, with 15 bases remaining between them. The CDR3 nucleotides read TGTGCCAGCAAAACCCAGGGATGGACTGGGGCCAACGTCCTGACTTTC. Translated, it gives CASKTQGWTGANVLTF.

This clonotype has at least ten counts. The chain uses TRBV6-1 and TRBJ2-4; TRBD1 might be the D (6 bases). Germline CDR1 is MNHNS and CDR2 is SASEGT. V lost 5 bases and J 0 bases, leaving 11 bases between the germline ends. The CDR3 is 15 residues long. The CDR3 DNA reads TGTGCCAGCAGTCCCCAGGGGATAGCCAAAAACATTCAGTACTTC. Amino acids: CASSPQGIAKNIQYF.

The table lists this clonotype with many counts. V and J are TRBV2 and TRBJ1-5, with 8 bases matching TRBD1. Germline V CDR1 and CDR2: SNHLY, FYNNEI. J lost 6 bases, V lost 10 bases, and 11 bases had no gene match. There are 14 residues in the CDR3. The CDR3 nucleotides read TGTGCCACCCGAAGGACAGGGTTCCCTCAGCCCCAGCATTTT. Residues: CATRRTGFPQPQHF.

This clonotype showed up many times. This chain's CDR3 is CASSKLRDNTYEQYF. The CDR3 bases are TGTGCCAGCAGTAAACTCCGGGACAATACCTACGAGCAGTACTTC. The chain has TRBV2 and TRBJ2-7; perhaps TRBD1 as D (6 bases). Trimming pared 5 bases from V and 2 bases from J, leaving 16 bases between. This CDR3 comprises 15 residues. Germline lookup yields CDR1 SNHLY and CDR2 FYNNEI.

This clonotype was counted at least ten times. The CDR3 nucleotides are TGCGCCAGCAGCTTGGAAGTCACAGATACGCAGTATTTT. It specifies CASSLEVTDTQYF. V is TRBV5-1 and J is TRBJ2-3, with D hard to call. This CDR3 region has 13 residues. Trimming cost V 0 bases and J 2 bases, with 4 bases left between them. The V gene's germline CDR1 is SGHRS and CDR2 YFSETQ. Full variable domain (rest looked up from reference TRBV5-1 and TRBJ2-3): KAGVTQTPRYLIKTRGQQVTLSCSPISGHRSVSWYQQTPGQGLQFLFEYFSETQRNKGNFPGRFSGRQFSNSRSEMNVSTLELGDSALYLCASSLEVTDTQYFGPGTRLTVL.

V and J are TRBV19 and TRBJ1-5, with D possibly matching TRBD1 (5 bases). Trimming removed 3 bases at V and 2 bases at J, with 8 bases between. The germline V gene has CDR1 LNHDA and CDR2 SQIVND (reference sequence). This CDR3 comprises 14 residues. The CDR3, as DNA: TGTGCCAGTAGTATCAGGGTTGGCAATCAGCCCCAGCATTTT. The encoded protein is CASSIRVGNQPQHF.

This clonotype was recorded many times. CDR3 residues: CASSGDDNQPQHF. DNA of the CDR3: TGTGCCAGCAGCGGGGACGACAATCAGCCCCAGCATTTT. V usage is TRBV3-1 and J usage is TRBJ1-5; a possible D gene is TRBD1 (5 bases). The germline gives CDR1 LGHDT, CDR2 YNNKEL (reference sequence). V was clipped by 5 bases and J by 3 bases, with 8 bases between them. The CDR3 loop spans 13 amino acids. Supplemented by reference TRBV3-1 and TRBJ1-5, the full variable domain reads DTAVSQTPKYLVTQMGNDKSIKCEQNLGHDTMYWYKQDSKKFLKIMFSYNNKELIINETVPNRFSPKSPDKAHLNLHINSLELGDSAVYFCASSGDDNQPQHFGDGTRLSIL.

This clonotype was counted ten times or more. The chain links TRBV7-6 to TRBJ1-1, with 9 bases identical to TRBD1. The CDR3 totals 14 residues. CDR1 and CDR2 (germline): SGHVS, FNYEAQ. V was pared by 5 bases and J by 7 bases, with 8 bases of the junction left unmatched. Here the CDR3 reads CASSTLQGANEAFF. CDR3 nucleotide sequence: TGTGCCAGCAGCACCCTACAGGGGGCAAATGAAGCTTTCTTT. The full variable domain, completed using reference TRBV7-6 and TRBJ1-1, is GAGVSQSPRYKVTKRGQDVALRCDPISGHVSLYWYRQALGQGPEFLTYFNYEAQQDKSGLPNDRFSAERPEGSISTLTIQRTEQRDSAMYRCASSTLQGANEAFFGQGTRLTVV.

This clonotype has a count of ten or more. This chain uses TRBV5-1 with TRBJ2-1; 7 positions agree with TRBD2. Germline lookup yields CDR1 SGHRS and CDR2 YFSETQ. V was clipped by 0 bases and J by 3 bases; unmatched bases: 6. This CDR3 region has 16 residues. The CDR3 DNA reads TGCGCCAGCAGCTTGGCCCTGAGCGGGGACTACAATGAGCAGTTCTTC. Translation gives CASSLALSGDYNEQFF.

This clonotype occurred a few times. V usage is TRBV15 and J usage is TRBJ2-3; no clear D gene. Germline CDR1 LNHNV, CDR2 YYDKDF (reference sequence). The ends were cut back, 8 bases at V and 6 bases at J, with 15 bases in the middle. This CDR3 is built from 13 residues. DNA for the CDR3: TGTGCCACCTCGAGAAACAGTGGGGATACGCAGTATTTT. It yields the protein CATSRNSGDTQYF.

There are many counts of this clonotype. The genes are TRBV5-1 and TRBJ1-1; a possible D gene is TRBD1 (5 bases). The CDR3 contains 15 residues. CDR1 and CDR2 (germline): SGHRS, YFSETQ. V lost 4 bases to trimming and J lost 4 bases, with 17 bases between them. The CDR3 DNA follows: TGCGCCAGCAGCGCCGGCCCTCCGAGGGGCACTGAAGCTTTCTTT. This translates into CASSAGPPRGTEAFF.

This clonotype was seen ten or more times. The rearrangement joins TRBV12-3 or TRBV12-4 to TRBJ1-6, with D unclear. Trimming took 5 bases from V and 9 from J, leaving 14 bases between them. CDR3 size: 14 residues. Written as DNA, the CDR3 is TGTGCCAGCAGTCCATCTACCGAGGGTTCACCCCTCCACTTT. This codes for CASSPSTEGSPLHF.

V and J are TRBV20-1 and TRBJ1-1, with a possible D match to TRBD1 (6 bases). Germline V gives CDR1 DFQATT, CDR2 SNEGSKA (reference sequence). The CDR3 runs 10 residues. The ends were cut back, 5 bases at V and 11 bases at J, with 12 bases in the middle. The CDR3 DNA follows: TGCAGTGCTCGGGGGGCATGGGCTTTCTTT. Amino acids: CSARGAWAFF.

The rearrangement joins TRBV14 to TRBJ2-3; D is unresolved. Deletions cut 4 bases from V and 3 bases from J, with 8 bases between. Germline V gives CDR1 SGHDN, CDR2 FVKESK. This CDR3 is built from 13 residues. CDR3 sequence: CASSPFVTDTQYF. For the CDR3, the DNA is TGTGCCAGCAGCCCGTTCGTGACAGATACGCAGTATTTT.

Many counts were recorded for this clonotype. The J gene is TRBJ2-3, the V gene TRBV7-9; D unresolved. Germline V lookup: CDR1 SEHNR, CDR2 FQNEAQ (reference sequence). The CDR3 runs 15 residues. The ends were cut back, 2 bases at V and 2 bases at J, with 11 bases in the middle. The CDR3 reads CASSLYGGFTDTQYF. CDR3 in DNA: TGTGCCAGCAGCTTATACGGCGGATTCACAGATACGCAGTATTTT.